This T cell receptor (beta chain) was identified during a study of cytomegalovirus exposure and HLA in healthy donors. The V segment lost 8 bases and the J segment 8 bases; nucleotides outside the gene matches: 13. Germline V gene data show CDR1 as MNHNS and CDR2 as SASEGT. This CDR3 is 15 amino acids long. The data were produced by immunoSEQ multiplex PCR, yet TCRdb's version contains in-frame clones alone and is incomplete. The profile shows about 400,000 clones, 70% to 90% of them singletons. This sequence joins TRBV6-1 and TRBJ2-1; 9 positions match TRBD2. The receptor's source is a woman between 18 and 30 years old in good health and CMV-seronegative. The sequencing input was PBMCs. The CDR3 nucleotides read TGTGCCAGCCGCGGACTAGCGAGGATGGTTGATGAGCAGTTCTTC. Protein: CASRGLARMVDEQFF.